This T cell receptor (beta chain) was recovered during a study of cytomegalovirus exposure and HLA in healthy donors (dated 2017 in TCRdb). Study-wide context: In an earlier analysis of some 550 of the donors, around 300 Gb of sequence data and about 110 million unique TCR beta sequences from about 190 million T cells were reported. About 330 gigabases of sequencing data and approximately 92 million unique TCR sequences made up an early release that covered 640 HLA-typed donors. Of the approximately 400 genotyped donors, 65% to 90% fell in the genetic ancestry cluster associated with self-reported Caucasian donors. The study was designed to test whether signatures of past pathogen exposure could be identified by cataloging public T cell receptors. The study used immunosequencing to profile the T cell repertoires of several hundred subjects and linked those repertoires to cytomegalovirus serostatus. A separate validation cohort of over 95 different subjects was used in addition to the 666-subject first cohort. The study combined high-throughput TCR immunosequencing, statistical association of individual TCRs with disease status, and machine learning to predict cytomegalovirus infection status. In a later analysis, previously published TCR beta repertoires from 550 to 750 donors were re-analyzed and high-resolution HLA genotyping was added so that TCR occurrence patterns could be studied. Rather than drawing on any new phenotypic data, the later analysis identified candidate immune exposures from TCR beta sequences and the way those sequences occurred across donors. An earlier analysis of 500 to 750 of the donors applied high-throughput TCR beta sequencing to assess whether each TCR beta V gene segment acted as functional or pseudogenic. Donor age, sex, ethnicity and CMV serostatus were collected together with the repertoire data. Genome-wide SNP genotypes for about three fifths of the roughly 670 donors were used in a later genetic analysis, which treated that subset as a discovery cohort. All discovery cohort repertoires had been generated using a single sequencing platform. HLA typing covered class I and class II loci at four-digit resolution. Typing coverage varied by locus: roughly 620-640 donors for A, B, C, DRB1 and DQB1; more than 500 for DQA1; 600 to 610 for DPA1; 400 to 480 for DPB1. Because of strong linkage in the cohort, five DR-DQ haplotypes were treated as single units for association and clustering. Among some 410 genotyped donors of the cohort, an average of about 240,000 unique TCR beta nucleotide sequences were sequenced per donor, around a sixth of them non-productive. On the study overall, not on this receptor specifically: Most TCR sequences were seen in very few donors, while some public TCRs were found in many individuals. In a later analysis, around 17,000 TCR beta sequences were associated with specific HLA alleles at a false discovery rate of 0.05. Linkage disequilibrium might explain the correlated functional status among segregating V segments, but an unknown experimental factor could not be excluded. An association between a missense DCLRE1C variant and V-gene and J-gene trimming of TCR beta chains was found in a later genetic analysis and replicated in an independent cohort. Immune exposure information for the cohort was limited to CMV serostatus. According to a later genetic analysis, donors in an Asian-associated ancestry cluster had fewer N-insertions in productive TCRs than the approximately 650-donor mean. In an earlier analysis of about 600 of the donors, most TCR beta V segments appeared in productive rearrangements about 90% or about 30% of the time, broadly matching IMGT annotations. In vitro tests confirmed that a few of the cytomegalovirus-associated TCR beta chains recognize cytomegalovirus antigens. The earlier analysis of about 600 of the donors excluded 15 to 20 rarely observed V segments, including chromosome 9 orphons, because counts were too low. Compared with equally common non-associated chains, HLA-associated TCR beta chains in a later analysis were more clonally expanded and had lower generation probabilities. When HLA alleles, especially DR and DQ, strongly co-occurred, attributing TCR associations to individual alleles was difficult. Several of the top co-occurrence clusters appeared to be linked to parvovirus B19, influenza, CMV and Epstein-Barr virus, according to a later analysis. A further reported finding was that TCR beta sequences accurately predicted the HLA-A and HLA-B alleles for most subjects in the first cohort. According to the authors, the approach could potentially be generalized to other disease states and immunological phenotypes. In a later analysis, TCR association rates were found to vary across HLA loci, with the most associated TCRs seen for DRB1 alleles and the fewest for HLA-C alleles. Roughly uniform sequencing depth across donors was assumed in presence/absence analyses, although this assumption may not hold. In a later analysis, most CMV-associated TCR beta chains were found to appear HLA-restricted, with HLA associations seemingly driven largely by CMV exposure. The cohort was sequenced for TCR beta chains only, and without alpha or paired-chain data the features that could be detected were limited. The study listed approximately 150 TCR beta chains as associated with cytomegalovirus. The classifier was reported to diagnose cytomegalovirus status with high specificity and sensitivity in both the original and validation cohorts. A cluster of highly shared sequence variants was judged likely to represent a technical artifact of the sequencing pipeline. Because HLA typing was missing for some donors at each locus, association tests included only the typed subset. Some IMGT-functional V segments, including TRBV6-2 and TRBV6-3, could not be told apart with the 87-base-pair reads, so those segments were excluded.

CDR1 and CDR2 are read off the germline V gene (reference sequence) as SGHNT and YYREEE. The CDR3, from cysteine to phenylalanine, totals 15 residues. Kept here is only the CDR3 DNA, which spans 45 bases and is read in frame from base 1. The germline V and J ends show losses of 3 bases and 3 bases respectively, and no gene match explains 5 bases of the junction. The cohort consisted of fewer than 700 healthy bone marrow donors. Cohort members were all nominally healthy when sampled, although unrecorded immune exposures were likely present. The donor tested CMV seronegative, placing the donor among the 352 seronegative members of the cohort. Every donor gave a peripheral blood sample, and the peripheral blood mononuclear cells from that sample were used for TCR beta sequencing. The Qiagen DNeasy Blood Extraction Kit was used to extract genomic DNA from the blood cell samples. Regarding this clone: This clone's antigen is unknown. Per-base quality was not reported, and no clone a single base away is much larger than it.

The library was generated by the immunoSEQ multiplex PCR assay. For the multiplex PCR, a mixture combining 60 forward primers for TCR Vbeta segments and 13 reverse primers for TCR Jbeta segments was used. Amplification of the CDR3 region of rearranged TCR beta genes was performed with a multiplex PCR assay on genomic DNA. The Illumina HiSeq System was used to sequence the amplified TCR beta libraries as 87-base-pair reads. The source study handled its data this way. Across the 640 or so repertoires, a later analysis counted about 81 million unique TCR beta chains, roughly 11 million of which were shared by at least two donors. Raw reads were error-corrected and collapsed into unique sequences by a nearest-neighbor algorithm in which closely related sequences were merged to remove PCR and sequencing errors. V, D and J gene segments were assigned by aligning CDR3 sequences to IMGT reference sequences. For a sequence to be retained, a match of at least six nucleotides to both a V gene segment and a J gene segment was required. Rearrangements were classified as productive when the CDR3 lacked stop codons and remained in frame with V and J, and all other rearrangements were classified as non-productive. CDR3 was defined by IMGT convention, running from the second conserved V-encoded cysteine to the conserved J-encoded phenylalanine. The earlier analysis of a few hundred of the donors excluded sequences that lacked an unambiguous match to a single V gene segment. In an earlier analysis of some 590 of the donors, V segments were called functional above 56.7% productive rearrangements and were called segregating when the between-donor standard deviation exceeded 5%. A statistical classification framework was built for diagnosing cytomegalovirus status from the catalog of TCR beta chain sequences. In a later analysis, V and J genes were assigned by comparing TCR nucleotide sequences against IMGT/GENE-DB human TR gene sequences. A later analysis assigned CDR3 sequences and most-parsimonious VDJ recombination scenarios with the TCRdist pipeline. In a later analysis, each TCR beta chain was defined by its CDR3 amino acid sequence together with its V-gene family, and reads without a unique V-gene family were excluded. A later analysis removed 592 highly shared, low-generation-probability nucleotide sequences to deal with suspected cross-contamination and a sequencing artifact. In a later analysis, a clonal expansion index for each public chain was calculated from normalized within-repertoire ranks of inferred template counts. In a later analysis, generation probabilities were computed with a VDJ recombination model fitted to out-of-frame rearrangements, and the resulting probabilities were checked against IGoR. A later analysis scored TCR-TCR, TCR-HLA and TCR-CMV co-occurrence with hypergeometric tests, applying a repertoire-size bias correction to TCR pairs. To estimate false discovery rates, a later analysis permuted the HLA or CMV assignments 20 times. In a later analysis, co-occurring TCRs were grouped using DBSCAN, with TCRdist sequence similarity added in when clustering inside HLA-allele-positive subsets. Repertoires with fewer than 30,000 or more than 120,000 public chains, plus five repertoires with anomalous nucleotide sharing, were excluded from co-occurrence clustering. TCRdb stores this immuneACCESS table with in-frame sequences only. Part of the clones is absent; in the studies checked, under half of the shortfall reflects unresolved V genes, and no reason is known for the rest. The D gene and trimming were derived from the DNA, and the V and J assignments and clone size from that table. For this sample there are 140,000 or so clones; around 75% appear just once. Under 3% of the sample is in the top ten clones.

The clonotype was recovered from a woman in her twenties or thirties in good health and CMV-seronegative. The chain was built from TRBV5-4 and TRBJ2-5; 10 bases in the middle match TRBD2. Sequencing was done on a sample of PBMCs. The CDR3 corresponds to CASSSSGGSKETQYF. The nucleotide sequence reads as follows: TGTGCCAGCAGCTCTAGCGGGGGCTCCAAAGAGACCCAGTACTTC.